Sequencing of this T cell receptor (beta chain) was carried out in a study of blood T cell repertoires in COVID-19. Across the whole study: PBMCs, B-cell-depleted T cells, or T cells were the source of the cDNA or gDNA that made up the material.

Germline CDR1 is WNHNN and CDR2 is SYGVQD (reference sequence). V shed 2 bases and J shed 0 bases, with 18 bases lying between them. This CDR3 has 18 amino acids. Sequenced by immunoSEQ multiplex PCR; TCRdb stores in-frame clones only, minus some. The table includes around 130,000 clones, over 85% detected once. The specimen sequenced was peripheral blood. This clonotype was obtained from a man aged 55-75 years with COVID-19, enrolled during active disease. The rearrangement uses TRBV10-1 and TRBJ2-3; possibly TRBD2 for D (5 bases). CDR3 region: CASSESLLGWESTDTQYF. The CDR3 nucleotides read TGCGCCAGCAGTGAGAGTTTGTTGGGCTGGGAGAGCACAGATACGCAGTATTTT.